This T cell receptor (beta chain) stems from a study of cytomegalovirus exposure and HLA in healthy donors. With 6 bases removed from V and 3 bases from J, the gap between germline ends came to 8 bases. CDR1 and CDR2 (germline): SGHVS, FQNEAQ. CDR3 length: 13 residues. The PCR was carried out with 60 Vbeta primers and 13 Jbeta primers. Sequencing was performed with immunoSEQ multiplex PCR; in TCRdb, only in-frame clones are kept and a portion is missing. There are under 200,000 clones in the sample; 80% occur only once, and roughly 2% lies in the top ten. The chain recombines TRBV7-8 with TRBJ1-4, with D perhaps matching TRBD1 (6 bases). Sequencing input: PBMCs. The origin of this receptor is a human donor in good health. The CDR3 bases are TGTGCCAGCAGACGGACAGCTAATGAAAAACTGTTTTTT. As protein: CASRRTANEKLFF.